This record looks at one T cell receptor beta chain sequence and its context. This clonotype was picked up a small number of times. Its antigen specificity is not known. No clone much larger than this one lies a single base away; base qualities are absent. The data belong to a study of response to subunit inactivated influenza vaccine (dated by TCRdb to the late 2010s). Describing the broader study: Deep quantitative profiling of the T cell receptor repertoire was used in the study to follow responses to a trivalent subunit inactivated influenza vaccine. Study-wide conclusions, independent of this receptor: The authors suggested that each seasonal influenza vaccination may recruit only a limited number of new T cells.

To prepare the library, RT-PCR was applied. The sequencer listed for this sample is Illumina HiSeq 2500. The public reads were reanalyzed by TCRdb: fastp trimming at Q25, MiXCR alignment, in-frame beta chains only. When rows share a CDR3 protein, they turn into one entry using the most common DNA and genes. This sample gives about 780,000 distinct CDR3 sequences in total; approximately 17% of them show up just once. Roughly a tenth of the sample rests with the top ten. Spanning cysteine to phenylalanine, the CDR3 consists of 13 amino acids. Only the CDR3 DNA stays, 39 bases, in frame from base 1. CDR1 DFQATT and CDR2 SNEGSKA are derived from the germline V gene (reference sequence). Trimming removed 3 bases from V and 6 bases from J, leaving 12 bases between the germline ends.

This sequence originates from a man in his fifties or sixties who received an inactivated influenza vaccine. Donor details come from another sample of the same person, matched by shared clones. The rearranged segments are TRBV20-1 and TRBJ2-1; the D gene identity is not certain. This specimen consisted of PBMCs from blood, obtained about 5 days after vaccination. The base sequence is TGCAGTGCTAGTACCCTAGGAAGCAATGAGCAGTTCTTC. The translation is CSASTLGSNEQFF.